These 23 T cell receptor beta chains came from one sample sequenced in a study of T cell responses to AZD1222 COVID-19 vaccine. Repertoires were generated with immunoSEQ multiplex PCR, while TCRdb's copy carries only in-frame clones and drops some. The sample comprises tens of thousands of clones, approximately 83% of which are singletons, and about 3.4% rests with the top ten. The sequencing here drew on peripheral blood, taken 28 days after the second AZD1222 dose. The receptors here all came from an adult who received the AZD1222 COVID-19 vaccine.

This chain joins TRBV2 and TRBJ2-5; D gene uncertain. Trimming took 3 bases from V and 4 from J, leaving 12 bases between them. CDR1 is SNHLY and CDR2 is FYNNEI in the germline V gene. The CDR3 is made up of 14 amino acids. This chain's CDR3 is CASSDQIRAETQYF. Written as DNA, the CDR3 is TGTGCCAGCAGTGACCAAATTAGGGCAGAGACCCAGTACTTC.

V usage is TRBV7-2 and J usage is TRBJ1-4, with D uncertain. This CDR3 has 15 residues. Per the germline V gene, CDR1 is SGHTA and CDR2 is FQGNSA. V lost 3 bases and J lost 5, with 13 bases in between. In DNA form, the CDR3 reads TGTGCCAGCAGCTTCCGGGTCGGATCAAATGAAAAACTGTTTTTT. The encoded protein is CASSFRVGSNEKLFF.

The chain joins TRBV11-2 to TRBJ2-3; D is possibly TRBD1 or TRBD2 (5 bases each). Per the germline V gene, CDR1 is SGHAT and CDR2 is FQNNGV. V shed 1 base and J shed 2 bases, with 13 bases lying between them. The CDR3 is 16 residues long. The CDR3 sequence: CASSLGGTRLTDTQYF. For the CDR3, the DNA is TGTGCCAGCAGCTTAGGAGGGACCCGCCTCACAGATACGCAGTATTTT.

This chain connects TRBV5-1 to TRBJ2-3; D gene unclear. The ends were cut back, 4 bases at V and 5 bases at J, with 5 bases in the middle. The CDR3 loop spans 11 amino acids. In germline, CDR1 is SGHRS, CDR2 YFSETQ. The CDR3 region is CASSAIDTQYF. The CDR3 DNA is TGCGCCAGCAGCGCTATAGATACGCAGTATTTT. The entire variable domain, with the rest obtained from reference TRBV5-1 and TRBJ2-3, is as follows: KAGVTQTPRYLIKTRGQQVTLSCSPISGHRSVSWYQQTPGQGLQFLFEYFSETQRNKGNFPGRFSGRQFSNSRSEMNVSTLELGDSALYLCASSAIDTQYFGPGTRLTVL.

This chain uses TRBV6-2 or TRBV6-3 with TRBJ1-5; TRBD1 is a possible D gene (5 bases). Germline CDR1 MNHEY, CDR2 SVGEGT. V was cut by 2 bases and J by 6 bases, with 14 bases left in between. There are 15 residues in the CDR3. The CDR3 DNA reads TGTGCCAGCAGTTACGGTGGGGCCGGCCTTCAGCCCCAGCATTTT. Translation: CASSYGGAGLQPQHF.

This chain connects TRBV5-4 to TRBJ2-7; D is uncertain. Germline values: CDR1 SGHNT, CDR2 YYREEE (reference sequence). This CDR3 has 13 amino acids. Deletions cut 1 base from V and 3 bases from J, with 8 bases between. DNA of the CDR3: TGTGCCAGCAGCTTGAGAGGTAACTACGAGCAGTACTTC. As protein: CASSLRGNYEQYF. The variable domain in full, with the rest retrieved from reference TRBV5-4 and TRBJ2-7, is ETGVTQSPTHLIKTRGQQVTLRCSSQSGHNTVSWYQQALGQGPQFIFQYYREEENGRGNFPPRFSGLQFPNYSSELNVNALELDDSALYLCASSLRGNYEQYFGPGTRLTVT.

The chain employs TRBV4-3 and TRBJ1-2; 9 bases map to TRBD1. V lost 1 base, J lost 8 bases, and 5 bases stayed unmatched. The germline CDR1 and CDR2 sequences are LGHNA and YSLEER. This CDR3 region has 14 residues. CDR3 coding DNA: TGCGCCAGCAGCCAAGGAACAGGGGGCTCCGGCTACACCTTC. Translating it yields CASSQGTGGSGYTF.

V and J are TRBV19 and TRBJ1-1, with D possibly TRBD1 on 6 matching bases. The CDR3 extends over 14 amino acids. Germline-derived CDR1 and CDR2 are LNHDA and SQIVND (reference sequence). V was pared by 7 bases and J by 1 base, with 13 bases between. In DNA, the CDR3 is TGTGCCAGTATCACAGGGCCCGGGAACACTGAAGCTTTCTTT. Translation: CASITGPGNTEAFF.

This clone was seen just once. This chain uses TRBV28 with TRBJ2-7; 7 bases are a match to TRBD1. After removal of 5 bases from V and 2 bases from J, the junction contained 9 bases not matched to a gene. CDR1 and CDR2 (germline): MDHEN, SYDVKM. The CDR3 has 15 amino acids. The CDR3 loop reads CASSTPQGTAYEQYF. For the CDR3, the DNA is TGTGCCAGCAGTACCCCACAGGGGACCGCCTACGAGCAGTACTTC.

V gene TRBV10-1 combines with J gene TRBJ2-1, with 9 bases fitting TRBD2. With 7 bases clipped from V and 5 bases from J, the junction kept 12 bases outside the gene matches. The CDR3 totals 16 residues. In germline, CDR1 is WNHNN, CDR2 SYGVQD (reference sequence). CDR3 region: CASNTRGLALNNEQFF. CDR3 coding DNA: TGCGCCAGCAACACAAGGGGACTAGCCCTTAACAATGAGCAGTTCTTC.

This clone was seen once. This rearrangement joins TRBV4-2 to TRBJ2-3, with D possibly TRBD1 on 5 matching bases. The CDR3 length is 14 residues. Germline CDR1 reads LGHNA; CDR2 reads YNFKEQ. V was shortened by 2 bases and J by 1 base, with 7 bases between the two germline ends. CDR3 sequence: CASSQKGRTDTQYF. CDR3 DNA sequence: TGTGCCAGCAGCCAAAAGGGGCGCACAGATACGCAGTATTTT.

This chain uses TRBV27 with TRBJ1-4; possibly TRBD1 for D (5 bases). This CDR3 region has 14 residues. V dropped 3 bases and J dropped 6 bases, with 11 bases sitting between them. Germline lookup yields CDR1 MNHEY and CDR2 SMNVEV (reference sequence). Here the CDR3 DNA reads TGTGCCAGCAGTTTGTGGGACGGCGATGAAAAACTGTTTTTT. Amino acids: CASSLWDGDEKLFF.

The chain carries TRBV27 and TRBJ1-1; TRBD1 might be the D (5 bases). Trimming stripped 5 bases from V and 5 bases from J, with 18 bases between. Germline CDR1 reads MNHEY; CDR2 reads SMNVEV (reference sequence). The CDR3 is 15 amino acids. This CDR3 reads CASSLRGRVDTEAFF. As DNA, the CDR3 is TGTGCCAGCAGTCTACGGGGCAGGGTAGATACTGAAGCTTTCTTT.

This sequence joins TRBV5-1 and TRBJ1-1; perhaps TRBD1 as D (6 bases). Trimming stripped 4 bases from V and 5 bases from J, with 12 bases between. The CDR3 has 13 amino acids. The germline gives CDR1 SGHRS, CDR2 YFSETQ. CDR3 sequence: CASSVGAQTEAFF. The CDR3, as DNA: TGCGCCAGCAGCGTGGGGGCGCAAACTGAAGCTTTCTTT.

This clone appeared a single time. The chain is built from TRBV9 and TRBJ1-6, with a possible D match to TRBD1 (6 bases). CDR3 length: 15 residues. Per the germline V gene, CDR1 is SGDLS and CDR2 is YYNGEE. Trimming shortened V by 0 bases and J by 10 bases, and 14 bases separated the two germline ends. This CDR3 is CASSVATGGRSPLHF. DNA of the CDR3: TGTGCCAGCAGCGTAGCTACCGGGGGCCGGTCACCCCTCCACTTT.

This clone appeared a few times. Other DNA sequences in this specimen translate into the identical CDR3. The chain links TRBV7-3 to TRBJ2-7; 9 bases line up with TRBD1. Trimming cost V 5 bases and J 3 bases; bases outside gene matches: 2. Germline V gives CDR1 SGHTA, CDR2 FQGTGA. This CDR3 has 13 residues. The CDR3: CASSTTGGYEQYF. The CDR3 DNA reads as TGTGCCAGCAGCACGACAGGGGGCTACGAGCAGTACTTC.

This clone was counted between two and nine times. The chain couples TRBV2 to TRBJ1-4; D unclear. The CDR3 length is 15 residues. Germline V gene data show CDR1 as SNHLY and CDR2 as FYNNEI. The V and J ends lost 3 bases and 0 bases respectively, with 8 bases between them. DNA of the CDR3: TGTGCCAGCAGTGAGGTTGAGGCAACTAATGAAAAACTGTTTTTT. As protein: CASSEVEATNEKLFF.

This clone was seen only a few times. The chain links TRBV28 to TRBJ2-1, with 10 bases identical to TRBD1. The CDR3 runs 13 residues. Trimming removed 5 bases from V and 13 bases from J; junction bases left unmatched: 8. Germline V gene sequence: CDR1 MDHEN, CDR2 SYDVKM. This chain's CDR3 is CASSGTGDRVQFF. CDR3 coding DNA: TGTGCCAGCAGTGGGACAGGGGACAGGGTTCAGTTCTTC.

The genes are TRBV28 and TRBJ2-7; perhaps TRBD1 as D (5 bases). The CDR3 has 14 amino acids. Trimming removed 3 bases from V and 0 bases from J, with 9 bases in between. Germline V CDR1 and CDR2: MDHEN, SYDVKM. This CDR3 reads CASSFLGVSYEQYF. CDR3 in DNA: TGTGCCAGCAGTTTTTTAGGGGTCTCCTACGAGCAGTACTTC.

This sequence joins TRBV5-1 and TRBJ1-4; D is uncertain. Trimming stripped 4 bases from V and 11 bases from J, with 15 bases between. The V gene's germline CDR1 is SGHRS and CDR2 YFSETQ. The length of the CDR3 is 13 residues. The CDR3 is CASSLLDLEKLFF. The CDR3 coding sequence is TGCGCCAGCAGCCTTTTAGACCTGGAGAAACTGTTTTTT.

V usage is TRBV27 and J usage is TRBJ2-3, with 8 bases fitting TRBD1. The CDR3 spans 16 residues. The J segment lost 5 bases and the V segment lost 1 base, leaving 8 bases of the junction unmatched. From germline, CDR1 is MNHEY and CDR2 SMNVEV (reference sequence). CDR3 DNA sequence: TGTGCCAGCAGTTTATACCAGGGGGCAAGCGGAGATACGCAGTATTTT. This sequence encodes CASSLYQGASGDTQYF.

This clone was observed once. This rearrangement joins TRBV10-3 to TRBJ1-1; no firm D call. The CDR3 sequence is 15 residues long. Germline CDR1 reads ENHRY; CDR2 reads SYGVKD. The V end lost 6 bases, the J end lost 1 base, and 15 bases lay between the germline ends. Written as DNA, the CDR3 is TGTGCCATCAGCTTCCGGGATGCGCCGAACACTGAAGCTTTCTTT. Translation: CAISFRDAPNTEAFF.

This clone was found once. CDR3 nucleotides: TGTGCCAGCAGTGAGGGGACAGGTCCCAATGAGCAGTTCTTC. Its protein is CASSEGTGPNEQFF. The chain links TRBV6-1 to TRBJ2-1; 8 bases are shared with TRBD1. V was pared by 3 bases and J by 6 bases, with 4 bases of the junction left unmatched. The CDR3 is 14 amino acids. Germline CDR1 and CDR2: MNHNS and SASEGT.